These 29 T cell receptor beta chains were sequenced from one sample in a study of blood T cell repertoires in COVID-19. Clones were sequenced by immunoSEQ multiplex PCR, and TCRdb holds only the in-frame ones, with some missing. The data hold about 300,000 clones, with 70% to 85% observed a single time. Sequencing was done on a sample of peripheral blood. The source is a human donor with COVID-19, enrolled during active disease. The donor label of this sample is uncertain.

As for this clone: The junction departs from the called germline gene at one end, perhaps through a read error. The J gene is TRBJ1-5, the V gene TRBV2; 7 bases align to TRBD1. CDR1 is SNHLY and CDR2 is FYNNEI in the germline V gene. The CDR3 extends over 14 amino acids. Here the CDR3 DNA reads TGTGCCAGCAGGGAAGACAGGGTCAATCAGCCCCAGCATTTT. The encoded protein is CASREDRVNQPQHF.

The CDR3 protein is CASSLGGAGDYNEQFF. As DNA, the CDR3 is TGTGCCAGCAGCTTGGGGGGAGCGGGGGACTACAATGAGCAGTTCTTC. The chain is built from TRBV5-6 and TRBJ2-1; 8 nucleotides align to TRBD2. This CDR3 has 16 amino acids. V was pared by 0 bases and J by 3 bases, with 5 bases of the junction left unmatched. Germline CDR1 SGHDT, CDR2 YYEEEE.

The chain has TRBV27 and TRBJ2-5; TRBD1 might be the D (6 bases). The CDR3 covers 14 residues. Germline CDR1 reads MNHEY; CDR2 reads SMNVEV (reference sequence). V gave up 6 bases and J gave up 5 bases, with 16 bases separating them. The CDR3 here is CASSSGAGSETQYF. In nucleotides, the CDR3 is TGTGCCAGCAGCTCAGGGGCAGGGAGCGAGACCCAGTACTTC.

The chain is built from TRBV18 and TRBJ1-1; no firm D call. This CDR3 contains 14 residues. Trimming took 3 bases from V and 5 from J, leaving 13 bases between them. Germline CDR1 is KGHSH and CDR2 is LQKENI. Written as DNA, the CDR3 is TGTGCCAGCTCACCTTCGGGAGGAGGGACTGAAGCTTTCTTT. As protein: CASSPSGGGTEAFF.

CDR3 coding DNA: TGTGCCAGCAGCTTTGTAGGGGGTGAAAACGAGCAGTACTTC. Translation: CASSFVGGENEQYF. V usage is TRBV7-8 and J usage is TRBJ2-7; TRBD1 is a possible D gene (6 bases). Trimming took off 3 bases at V and 5 bases at J, with 14 bases between the two ends. In germline, CDR1 is SGHVS, CDR2 FQNEAQ. This CDR3 comprises 14 residues.

The chain employs TRBV2 and TRBJ2-1, with 9 bases aligning to TRBD2. CDR3 length: 16 amino acids. V shed 5 bases, J shed 1 base, and the junction held 6 bases outside the gene matches. The germline V gene has CDR1 SNHLY and CDR2 FYNNEI. The CDR3 loop reads CASSLISGRSYNEQFF. In DNA form, the CDR3 reads TGTGCCAGCAGTCTCATTAGCGGGAGATCCTACAATGAGCAGTTCTTC. Together with reference TRBV2 and TRBJ2-1, the CDR3 gives the full variable domain: EPEVTQTPSHQVTQMGQEVILRCVPISNHLYFYWYRQILGQKVEFLVSFYNNEISEKSEIFDDQFSVERPDGSNFTLKIRSTKLEDSAMYFCASSLISGRSYNEQFFGPGTRLTVL.

This clone was observed a single time. The chain employs TRBV7-2 and TRBJ1-2, with a weak D call TRBD1 (6 bases). CDR1 is SGHTA and CDR2 is FQGNSA in the germline V gene. The V end was cut by 3 bases, the J end by 2 bases, with 10 bases between. The CDR3 runs to 14 residues. CDR3 region: CASSFPTGNYGYTF. Here the CDR3 DNA reads TGTGCCAGCAGCTTCCCGACAGGAAACTATGGCTACACCTTC. Drawing the rest from reference TRBV7-2 and TRBJ1-2, the complete variable domain is GAGVSQSPSNKVTEKGKDVELRCDPISGHTALYWYRQSLGQGLEFLIYFQGNSAPDKSGLPSDRFSAERTGGSVSTLTIQRTQQEDSAVYLCASSFPTGNYGYTFGSGTRLTVV.

This clone was picked up one time. The rearrangement joins TRBV7-3 to TRBJ2-7; 10 nucleotides align to TRBD2. Germline CDR1 is SGHTA and CDR2 is FQGTGA. V lost 2 bases to trimming and J lost 2 bases; unmatched junction nucleotides: 3. CDR3 length: 15 residues. The CDR3 coding sequence is TGTGCCAGCAGCTTAGGAGCGGGAGGGCCCTACGAGCAGTACTTC. Protein product: CASSLGAGGPYEQYF.

This clone was recorded a few times. This sequence joins TRBV6-6 and TRBJ2-2; D possibly corresponds to TRBD1 (7 bases). This CDR3 is 15 amino acids long. From germline, CDR1 is MNHNY and CDR2 SVGAGI (reference sequence). Trimming pared 7 bases from V and 6 bases from J, leaving 18 bases between. The CDR3 DNA reads TGTGCCAGCACCCCCAGGGGGACGGGGGCCGGGGAGCTGTTTTTT. Translated, it gives CASTPRGTGAGELFF.

This chain uses TRBV5-4 with TRBJ2-1, with D possibly TRBD2 on 6 matching bases. CDR3 size: 14 residues. The germline CDR1 and CDR2 sequences are SGHNT and YYREEE (reference sequence). V was pared by 3 bases and J by 3 bases, with 10 bases between. For the CDR3, the DNA is TGTGCCAGCAGCTCCCGGGACTTCTACAATGAGCAGTTCTTC. Its protein is CASSSRDFYNEQFF.

The CDR3 DNA follows: TGTGCCACCAGCAGATCCCCTAGCGGCGGGAACTACAATGAGCAGTTCTTC. Protein product: CATSRSPSGGNYNEQFF. The chain joins TRBV15 to TRBJ2-1, with 7 bases lining up with TRBD2. Germline trimming cut 2 bases from V and 3 bases from J; bases unmatched to any gene: 10. CDR3 length: 17 residues. Germline loops: CDR1 LNHNV, CDR2 YYDKDF (reference sequence).

The J gene is TRBJ2-7, the V gene TRBV29-1; 9 nucleotides align to TRBD2. This CDR3 has 13 amino acids. J lost 2 bases, V lost 4 bases, and 3 bases had no gene match. Germline lookup yields CDR1 SQVTM and CDR2 ANQGSEA. Here the CDR3 reads CSVGASGTYEQYF. The CDR3 DNA follows: TGCAGCGTTGGGGCTAGCGGGACCTACGAGCAGTACTTC.

This clone has only a few counts. The genes are TRBV10-3 and TRBJ2-5; 15 positions match TRBD2. CDR1 is ENHRY, CDR2 SYGVKD, per germline. V dropped 8 bases and J dropped 5; count of bases not matched to a gene: 0. The CDR3 loop spans 13 amino acids. The CDR3 sequence is CAIGLAGGETQYF. CDR3 sequence (DNA): TGTGCCATCGGACTAGCGGGAGGGGAGACCCAGTACTTC.

This chain uses TRBV7-6 with TRBJ2-3, with 7 bases fitting TRBD2. The CDR3 spans 13 residues. The germline gives CDR1 SGHVS, CDR2 FNYEAQ. Germline trimming cut 4 bases from V and 6 bases from J; bases unmatched to any gene: 4. CDR3 nucleotides: TGTGCCAGCAGCTCCGGGGGGTGGGATACGCAGTATTTT. It translates to CASSSGGWDTQYF.

The V and J genes are TRBV10-3 and TRBJ2-5; D remains ambiguous. V lost 3 bases, J lost 7 bases, and 12 bases lay in between. Germline CDR1 reads ENHRY; CDR2 reads SYGVKD. This CDR3 comprises 13 residues. The CDR3: CAISDRDPGTQYF. The CDR3 DNA reads TGTGCCATCAGTGATCGAGACCCGGGGACCCAGTACTTC.

This sequence joins TRBV4-1 and TRBJ2-1; no clear D gene. The CDR3 is 17 amino acids. Per the germline V gene, CDR1 is MGHRA and CDR2 is YSYEKL. V gave up 0 bases and J gave up 3 bases, with 15 bases separating them. The CDR3 nucleotides read TGCGCCAGCAGCCAAGAGATATACCGGTCCCTCTACAATGAGCAGTTCTTC. This sequence encodes CASSQEIYRSLYNEQFF.

V is TRBV6-6 and J is TRBJ2-7, with 10 bases matching TRBD2. V shed 8 bases, J shed 2 bases, and the junction held 6 bases outside the gene matches. Germline V lookup: CDR1 MNHNY, CDR2 SVGAGI (reference sequence). There are 14 residues in the CDR3. CDR3 coding DNA: TGTGCCAGCCATAGCGGGAGGTATCCCTACGAGCAGTACTTC. This gives the protein CASHSGRYPYEQYF.

This chain links TRBV12-3 or TRBV12-4 with TRBJ1-1; D may be TRBD1 (6 bases). V shed 6 bases and J shed 1 base, with 9 bases lying between them. CDR3 length equals 13 residues. The CDR3 bases are TGTGCCAGCAGGGAGACAGGGAACACTGAAGCTTTCTTT. Its protein product is CASRETGNTEAFF.

The CDR3 coding sequence is TGCGCCAGCAGCTCGGACAGGGGGTCTGGTTCACCCCTCCACTTT. This encodes CASSSDRGSGSPLHF. The chain carries TRBV5-1 and TRBJ1-6; 10 positions match TRBD1. The CDR3 is 15 amino acids. Germline values: CDR1 SGHRS, CDR2 YFSETQ. The V gene end was trimmed by 3 bases and the J gene end by 9 bases; junction bases not matched to a gene: 6.

J is TRBJ1-4 and V is TRBV2; 9 bases fit TRBD1. The germline V gene encodes CDR1 SNHLY and CDR2 FYNNEI. The V segment lost 5 bases and the J segment 7 bases; nucleotides outside the gene matches: 8. This CDR3 has 15 amino acids. This CDR3 reads CASSSGTGTSEKLFF. In DNA form, the CDR3 reads TGTGCCAGCAGTTCCGGGACAGGGACGAGTGAAAAACTGTTTTTT.

This chain connects TRBV6-2 or TRBV6-3 to TRBJ2-2, with TRBD2 matching 8 bases. Germline V gives CDR1 MNHEY, CDR2 SVGEGT. The V and J ends lost 4 bases and 7 bases, in that order; junction bases with no gene match: 14. The CDR3 sequence is 17 residues long. The CDR3 sequence is CASSSGGSGMGFGELFF. Written as DNA, the CDR3 is TGTGCCAGCAGTTCGGGCGGTAGCGGGATGGGGTTCGGGGAGCTGTTTTTT.

The chain carries TRBV5-5 and TRBJ1-2; 7 nucleotides match TRBD1. The length of the CDR3 is 15 residues. V shed 2 bases, J shed 3 bases, and the junction held 7 bases outside the gene matches. Germline CDR1 SGHKS, CDR2 YYEKEE (reference sequence). DNA of the CDR3: TGTGCCAGCAGCTTACAGGGGACAGACGACTATGGCTACACCTTC. Encoded protein: CASSLQGTDDYGYTF.

The chain is built from TRBV30 and TRBJ2-2, with D possibly matching TRBD2 (6 bases). The CDR3 contains 14 residues. The V gene's germline CDR1 is GTSNPN and CDR2 SVGIG (reference sequence). The V end lost 2 bases, the J end lost 7 bases, and 14 bases lay between the germline ends. DNA of the CDR3: TGTGCCTGGAGTCTGGGGGAGGTGGACGGGGAGCTGTTTTTT. Its translation is CAWSLGEVDGELFF.

The chain recombines TRBV24-1 with TRBJ2-7; D is undetermined. Germline values: CDR1 KGHDR, CDR2 SFDVKD. The CDR3 length is 14 residues. The V and J ends lost 7 bases and 2 bases respectively, with 14 bases between them. CDR3 bases: TGTGCCACCAGGGGTGGGCAGGTAGCCTACGAGCAGTACTTC. Its translation is CATRGGQVAYEQYF.

The chain combines TRBV27 with TRBJ2-7; 10 positions agree with TRBD1. This CDR3 contains 15 residues. Trimming removed 5 bases from V and 3 bases from J; junction bases left unmatched: 7. CDR1 MNHEY and CDR2 SMNVEV come from the germline V gene (reference sequence). CDR3 nucleotides: TGTGCCAGCAGTGGGCGACAGGGGGCTTACTACGAGCAGTACTTC. Encoded protein: CASSGRQGAYYEQYF.

This rearrangement joins TRBV9 to TRBJ1-2; 9 bases are a match to TRBD1. The V segment lost 3 bases and the J segment 8 bases; nucleotides outside the gene matches: 14. The length of the CDR3 is 16 residues. Per the germline V gene, CDR1 is SGDLS and CDR2 is YYNGEE. The CDR3: CASSAQPGQGIGGYTF. Written as DNA, the CDR3 is TGTGCCAGCAGCGCTCAGCCGGGACAGGGTATTGGAGGCTACACCTTC.

The V gene is TRBV4-1, the J gene TRBJ1-6, with TRBD1 as a possible D gene (6 bases). Trimming pared 2 bases from V and 5 bases from J, leaving 13 bases between. This CDR3 is 16 amino acids long. Germline loops: CDR1 MGHRA, CDR2 YSYEKL. As DNA, the CDR3 is TGCGCCAGCAGCCAAACCGGGACATCGGATAATTCACCCCTCCACTTT. This codes for CASSQTGTSDNSPLHF.

This clone was counted a single time. This sequence joins TRBV28 and TRBJ1-2, with 7 bases aligning to TRBD1. V gave up 3 bases and J gave up 2 bases; unmatched junction bases: 3. Germline values: CDR1 MDHEN, CDR2 SYDVKM. The CDR3 extends over 14 amino acids. The CDR3 bases are TGTGCCAGCAGTTTCCCACAGGGGAACTATGGCTACACCTTC. Its protein product is CASSFPQGNYGYTF.

This chain uses TRBV10-2 with TRBJ2-5; D is undetermined. Deletions cut 10 bases from V and 2 bases from J, with 14 bases between. CDR1 is WSHSY, CDR2 SAAADI, per germline. The CDR3 has 13 amino acids. The CDR3 nucleotides are TGCGCCACCGCGGAAGGCAGACAAGAGACCCAGTACTTC. Translating it yields CATAEGRQETQYF.